One sample yielded the 24 T cell receptor beta chains listed below, sequenced in a study of CD8 T cells in ankylosing spondylitis. TCRdb re-called the 5' RACE reads through MiXCR, storing one row per CDR3 protein. The table shows some 150,000 distinct CDR3 sequences, with about an eighth occurring only once. The sequencing sample was made of blood, either unsorted or a sorted T cell fraction (not recorded which). The source of these receptors is a female donor with ankylosing spondylitis or in good health (not recorded which).

V gene TRBV2 combines with J gene TRBJ2-3, with 9 nucleotides matching TRBD2. This CDR3 has 14 amino acids. Germline loops: CDR1 SNHLY, CDR2 FYNNEI. Trimming took 6 bases from V and 4 from J; bases not matched to a gene: 5. CDR3: CASRREGLADTQYF. CDR3 DNA: TGTGCCAGCAGGCGGGAGGGCCTAGCAGATACGCAGTATTTT. Complete variable domain (other parts from reference TRBV2 and TRBJ2-3): EPEVTQTPSHQVTQMGQEVILRCVPISNHLYFYWYRQILGQKVEFLVSFYNNEISEKSEIFDDQFSVERPDGSNFTLKIRSTKLEDSAMYFCASRREGLADTQYFGPGTRLTVL.

The rearrangement joins TRBV28 to TRBJ2-3, with TRBD1 matching over 9 bases. Per germline, CDR1 MDHEN and CDR2 SYDVKM. This CDR3 has 15 residues. J was trimmed by 2 bases and V by 5 bases; bases with no gene match: 5. The CDR3 protein is CASSTTGGYTDTQYF. The CDR3 nucleotides are TGTGCCAGCAGTACCACAGGGGGCTACACAGATACGCAGTATTTT.

V is TRBV3-1 and J is TRBJ2-2; 12 bases map to TRBD2. Trimming took 1 base from V and 7 from J; bases not matched to a gene: 4. CDR1 LGHDT and CDR2 YNNKEL come from the germline V gene (reference sequence). There are 16 residues in the CDR3. CDR3 protein: CASSQGQGLAGGELFF. CDR3 nucleotide sequence: TGTGCCAGCAGCCAAGGCCAGGGACTAGCGGGCGGGGAGCTGTTTTTT.

This clonotype was counted ten times or more. The chain carries TRBV21-1 and TRBJ2-7; the table's TRBD1 call for D was not verified on the DNA. TRBV21-1 is a pseudogene locus. CDR3 length equals 14 residues. The CDR3 coding sequence is TGTGCCAGCAGCTCGCGACAGGGGCGAAGAGAGCAGTACTTC. Amino acids: CASSSRQGRREQYF.

This clonotype came up a few times. A much larger clone differs by one base, so this may be a read error. The V call is TRBV20-1, the J call TRBJ2-3; D may match TRBD1 or TRBD2 (7 bases each). The germline CDR1 and CDR2 sequences are DFQATT and SNEGSKA (reference sequence). The CDR3 runs 16 residues. Here the CDR3 reads CCASRGLAVSTDTQYF. CDR3 in DNA: TGCTGTGCTAGTAGGGGGCTAGCGGTTAGCACAGATACGCAGTATTTT.

This clonotype was recorded at least ten times. The germline gene is not matched at one end of the junction; a read error may be the cause. The CDR3 DNA is TGTGCCAGCCGTCCTGGCCCCTTC. The encoded protein is CASRPGPF. V gene TRBV2 combines with J gene TRBJ1-2, with D unresolved. CDR1 and CDR2 from the germline V gene are SNHLY and FYNNEI. The CDR3 sequence is 8 residues long.

This clonotype was seen ten or more times. The chain links TRBV7-9 to TRBJ2-3; D uncertain. V was shortened by 2 bases and J by 1 base, with 7 bases between the two germline ends. The CDR3 runs 14 residues. The germline V gene encodes CDR1 SEHNR and CDR2 FQNEAQ (reference sequence). The CDR3: CASSLNLGTDTQYF. The CDR3 DNA follows: TGTGCCAGCAGCTTAAACTTGGGCACAGATACGCAGTATTTT.

This clonotype was detected a few times. The rearrangement links TRBV30 to TRBJ1-1, with unresolved D. The CDR3 extends over 15 amino acids. CDR1 is GTSNPN, CDR2 SVGIG, per germline (reference sequence). Trimming removed 3 bases at V and 5 bases at J, with 19 bases between. CDR3 sequence (DNA): TGTGCCTGGAGGTCACAGTTGCTCCTTGGGACTGAAGCTTTCTTT. It specifies CAWRSQLLLGTEAFF.

This clonotype was picked up many times. J is TRBJ2-3 and V is TRBV7-2, with 7 nucleotides matching TRBD1. CDR1 SGHTA and CDR2 FQGNSA come from the germline V gene. This CDR3 contains 14 residues. V dropped 4 bases and J dropped 4; count of bases not matched to a gene: 5. The CDR3 nucleotides read TGTGCCAGCAGCTCCGACAGGGTTCCAGATACGCAGTATTTT. This encodes CASSSDRVPDTQYF.

The rearrangement uses TRBV24-1 and TRBJ2-3; 9 nucleotides agree with TRBD1. V shed 3 bases, J shed 1 base, and the junction held 7 bases outside the gene matches. Per the germline V gene, CDR1 is KGHDR and CDR2 is SFDVKD. The CDR3 consists of 17 residues. CDR3 in amino acids: CATSDPQGAEGTDTQYF. Written as DNA, the CDR3 is TGTGCCACCAGTGATCCACAGGGGGCTGAGGGCACAGATACGCAGTATTTT.

This clonotype was seen repeatedly, ten times or more. The chain combines TRBV18 with TRBJ1-1, with D possibly TRBD1 on 5 matching bases. Trimming left V 5 bases short and J 3 bases short, with 7 bases between. CDR3 length: 12 amino acids. Germline CDR1 and CDR2: KGHSH and LQKENI. The CDR3 loop reads CASSLQDTEAFF. The CDR3 nucleotides read TGTGCCAGCTCATTACAGGACACTGAAGCTTTCTTT.

In this sample, this clonotype turned up many times. DNA of the CDR3: TGCAGCGTGAGGGCCCTCGAAACAAATACGCAGTATTTT. It encodes CSVRALETNTQYF. V gene TRBV29-1 combines with J gene TRBJ2-3; D possibly corresponds to TRBD2 (5 bases). V was clipped by 6 bases and J by 7 bases, with 17 bases between them. The germline V gene encodes CDR1 SQVTM and CDR2 ANQGSEA. This CDR3 spans 13 amino acids.

In this sample, this clonotype turned up many times. The rearrangement uses TRBV20-1 and TRBJ2-1, with TRBD2 matching 7 bases. The CDR3 has 19 amino acids. With 4 bases clipped from V and 0 bases from J, the junction kept 18 bases outside the gene matches. Germline V CDR1 and CDR2: DFQATT, SNEGSKA (reference sequence). The CDR3 DNA is TGCAGTGCTACGGGGGAGGGAGCCGGATTCTTCAGCTCCTACAATGAGCAGTTCTTC. It yields the protein CSATGEGAGFFSSYNEQFF.

This clonotype was counted ten times or more. The V and J genes are TRBV20-1 and TRBJ2-1, with 15 positions matching TRBD2. This CDR3 has 16 residues. The J segment lost 5 bases and the V segment lost 6 bases, leaving 8 bases of the junction unmatched. Germline CDR1 and CDR2: DFQATT and SNEGSKA (reference sequence). The CDR3 nucleotides read TGCAGTGCCGACGGACTAGCGGGAGGGCCCCACAATGAGCAGTTCTTC. As protein: CSADGLAGGPHNEQFF.

This clonotype occurred many times. The chain couples TRBV6-5 to TRBJ2-1; D call uncertain. This CDR3 is built from 11 residues. The V gene's germline CDR1 is MNHEY and CDR2 SVGAGI. Deletions cut 2 bases from V and 9 bases from J, with 5 bases between. CDR3 sequence: CASSYNAEQFF. Written as DNA, the CDR3 is TGTGCCAGCAGTTACAATGCTGAGCAGTTCTTC.

The rearrangement links TRBV3-1 to TRBJ2-6; D is unresolved. Trimming pared 3 bases from V and 0 bases from J, leaving 9 bases between. CDR1 and CDR2 from the germline V gene are LGHDT and YNNKEL (reference sequence). CDR3 length: 16 residues. CDR3 DNA: TGTGCCAGCAGCCATAACAGCCCCTCTGGGGCCAACGTCCTGACTTTC. It encodes CASSHNSPSGANVLTF.

V and J are TRBV27 and TRBJ1-1; D remains ambiguous. Trimming stripped 6 bases from V and 1 base from J, with 15 bases between. Germline CDR1 reads MNHEY; CDR2 reads SMNVEV (reference sequence). CDR3 length: 15 residues. Here the CDR3 DNA reads TGTGCCAGCAGGGGGTCGACGAGAGGGAACACTGAAGCTTTCTTT. Protein: CASRGSTRGNTEAFF.

Ten or more counts support this clonotype. The chain couples TRBV7-3 to TRBJ1-2; D remains ambiguous. Germline V gene data show CDR1 as SGHTA and CDR2 as FQGTGA. The length of the CDR3 is 13 residues. V lost 5 bases to trimming and J lost 7 bases, with 14 bases between them. CDR3 coding DNA: TGTGCCAGCAGCCCAGGCGGGGAGACTGGCTACACCTTC. As protein: CASSPGGETGYTF.

This clonotype was counted many times. This rearrangement joins TRBV7-2 to TRBJ2-5, with TRBD2 matching 8 bases. Trimming removed 3 bases from V and 1 base from J; junction bases left unmatched: 7. The CDR3 loop spans 16 amino acids. Germline lookup yields CDR1 SGHTA and CDR2 FQGNSA. The chain's CDR3 is CASSFVFSGAQETQYF. The CDR3 region has the DNA TGTGCCAGCAGCTTCGTGTTTAGCGGGGCCCAAGAGACCCAGTACTTC.

This clonotype was observed at least ten times. This chain uses TRBV25-1 with TRBJ1-5, with unresolved D. Trimming stripped 3 bases from V and 6 bases from J, with 9 bases between. Germline-derived CDR1 and CDR2 are MGHDK and SYGVNS. The CDR3 is made up of 13 amino acids. The CDR3 nucleotides read TGTGCCAGCAGTGACGGGCCCCCTCAGCCCCAGCATTTT. Translating gives CASSDGPPQPQHF.

This clonotype was counted many times. V usage is TRBV6-2 or TRBV6-3 and J usage is TRBJ1-1, with D possibly being TRBD1 (5 bases). The germline V and J ends were trimmed by 0 bases and 1 base, with 12 bases remaining between them. CDR3 length: 16 residues. Looked up from germline, CDR1 is MNHEY and CDR2 is SVGEGT. CDR3 sequence (DNA): TGTGCCAGCAGTTACTCGGGGGGGAAGGGGAACACTGAAGCTTTCTTT. Its protein product is CASSYSGGKGNTEAFF.

J is TRBJ1-1 and V is TRBV5-6; the D gene is possibly TRBD1 (5 bases). This CDR3 spans 13 amino acids. The V gene lost 5 bases and the J gene lost 4 bases, with 12 bases spanning the gap. Germline V gene lookup returns CDR1 SGHDT and CDR2 YYEEEE. Here the CDR3 DNA reads TGTGCCAGCAGGACCACTAGGGGCACTGAAGCTTTCTTT. Translating it yields CASRTTRGTEAFF.

This clonotype was seen a handful of times. The chain is built from TRBV7-8 and TRBJ2-3; no firm D call. Looked up from germline, CDR1 is SGHVS and CDR2 is FQNEAQ. CDR3 size: 13 residues. The V gene lost 7 bases and the J gene lost 0 bases, with 8 bases spanning the gap. The CDR3 nucleotides are TGTGCCAGCAATAGCTTTAGCACAGATACGCAGTATTTT. Translating gives CASNSFSTDTQYF.

Concerning this clonotype: One junction end does not reproduce the germline sequence, and a read error may be involved. The V call is TRBV11-2, the J call TRBJ2-3, with 10 bases identical to TRBD2. The CDR3 runs 17 residues. Per the germline V gene, CDR1 is SGHAT and CDR2 is FQNNGV. The CDR3 protein is CASSLSKSGRDKDTQYF. In DNA, the CDR3 is TGTGCCAGCAGCTTATCGAAGAGCGGGAGGGACAAAGATACGCAATATTTT.